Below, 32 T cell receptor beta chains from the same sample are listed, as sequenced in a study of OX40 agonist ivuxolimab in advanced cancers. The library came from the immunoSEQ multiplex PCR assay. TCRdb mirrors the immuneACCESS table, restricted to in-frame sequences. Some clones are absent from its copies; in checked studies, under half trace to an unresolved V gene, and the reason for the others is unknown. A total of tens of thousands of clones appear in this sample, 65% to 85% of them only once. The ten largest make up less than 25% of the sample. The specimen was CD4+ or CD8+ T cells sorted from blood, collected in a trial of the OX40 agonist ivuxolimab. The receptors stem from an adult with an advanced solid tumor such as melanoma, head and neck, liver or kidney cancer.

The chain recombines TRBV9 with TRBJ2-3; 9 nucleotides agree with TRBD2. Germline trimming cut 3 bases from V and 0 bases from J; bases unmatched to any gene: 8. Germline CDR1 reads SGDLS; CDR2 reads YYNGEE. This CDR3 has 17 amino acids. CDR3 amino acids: CASSDDPSGASTDTQYF. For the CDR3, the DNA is TGTGCCAGCAGCGACGACCCTAGCGGGGCCAGCACAGATACGCAGTATTTT. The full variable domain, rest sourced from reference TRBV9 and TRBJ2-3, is DSGVTQTPKHLITATGQRVTLRCSPRSGDLSVYWYQQSLDQGLQFLIQYYNGEERAKGNILERFSAQQFPDLHSELNLSSLELGDSALYFCASSDDPSGASTDTQYFGPGTRLTVL.

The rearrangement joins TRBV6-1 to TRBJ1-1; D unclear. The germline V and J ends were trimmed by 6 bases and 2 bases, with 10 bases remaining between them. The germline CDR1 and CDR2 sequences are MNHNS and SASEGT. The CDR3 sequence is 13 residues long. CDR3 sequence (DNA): TGTGCCAGCAGCCCACAGAGAAACACTGAAGCTTTCTTT. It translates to CASSPQRNTEAFF.

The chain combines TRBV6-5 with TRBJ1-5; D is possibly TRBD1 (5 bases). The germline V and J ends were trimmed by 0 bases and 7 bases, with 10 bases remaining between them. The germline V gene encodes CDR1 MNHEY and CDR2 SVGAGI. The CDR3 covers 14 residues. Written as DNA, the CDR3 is TGTGCCAGCAGTTACTCAGACAGTGGACAGCCCCAGCATTTT. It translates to CASSYSDSGQPQHF.

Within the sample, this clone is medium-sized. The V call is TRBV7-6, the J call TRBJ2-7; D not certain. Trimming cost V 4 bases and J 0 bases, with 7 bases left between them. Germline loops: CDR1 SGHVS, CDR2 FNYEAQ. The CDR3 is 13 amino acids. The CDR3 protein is CASSSSSSYEQYF. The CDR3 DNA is TGTGCCAGCAGCTCCTCGAGCTCCTACGAGCAGTACTTC.

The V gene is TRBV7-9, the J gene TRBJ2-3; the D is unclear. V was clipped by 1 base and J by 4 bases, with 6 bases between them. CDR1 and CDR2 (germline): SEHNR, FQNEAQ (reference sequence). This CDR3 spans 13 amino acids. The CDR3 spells CASSLVVSDTQYF. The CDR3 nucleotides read TGTGCCAGCAGCTTAGTCGTGTCAGATACGCAGTATTTT.

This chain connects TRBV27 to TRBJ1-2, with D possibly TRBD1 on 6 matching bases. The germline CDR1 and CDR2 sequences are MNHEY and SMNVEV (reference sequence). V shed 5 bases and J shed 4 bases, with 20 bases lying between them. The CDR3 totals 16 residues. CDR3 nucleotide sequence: TGTGCCAGCAGTAACCAACAAAGGCAGGGGTTCTATGGCTACACCTTC. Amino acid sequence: CASSNQQRQGFYGYTF.

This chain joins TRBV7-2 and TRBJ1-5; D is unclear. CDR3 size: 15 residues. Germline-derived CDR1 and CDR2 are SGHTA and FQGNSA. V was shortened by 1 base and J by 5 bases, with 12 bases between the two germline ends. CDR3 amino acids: CASSLGSIEDQPQHF. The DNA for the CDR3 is TGTGCCAGCAGCTTAGGTAGTATAGAAGATCAGCCCCAGCATTTT.

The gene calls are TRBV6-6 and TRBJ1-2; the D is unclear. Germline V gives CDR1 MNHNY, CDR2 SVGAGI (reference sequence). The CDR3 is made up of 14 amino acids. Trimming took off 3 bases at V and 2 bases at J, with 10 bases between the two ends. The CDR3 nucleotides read TGTGCCAGCAGTTATAATGCGGGGAACTATGGCTACACCTTC. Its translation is CASSYNAGNYGYTF.

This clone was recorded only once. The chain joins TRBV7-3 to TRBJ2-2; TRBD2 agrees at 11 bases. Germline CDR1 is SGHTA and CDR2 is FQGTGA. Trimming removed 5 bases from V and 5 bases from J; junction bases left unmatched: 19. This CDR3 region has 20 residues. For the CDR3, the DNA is TGTGCCAGCAGCCCCCGGACTAGCGGGCTCCCAGGGGCGGGAACCGGGGAGCTGTTTTTT. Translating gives CASSPRTSGLPGAGTGELFF.

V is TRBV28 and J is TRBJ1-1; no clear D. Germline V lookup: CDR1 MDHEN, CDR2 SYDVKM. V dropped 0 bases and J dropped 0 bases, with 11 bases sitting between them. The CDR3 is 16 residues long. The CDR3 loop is CASSLWAIGLNTEAFF. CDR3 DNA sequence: TGTGCCAGCAGTTTATGGGCAATCGGCTTGAACACTGAAGCTTTCTTT.

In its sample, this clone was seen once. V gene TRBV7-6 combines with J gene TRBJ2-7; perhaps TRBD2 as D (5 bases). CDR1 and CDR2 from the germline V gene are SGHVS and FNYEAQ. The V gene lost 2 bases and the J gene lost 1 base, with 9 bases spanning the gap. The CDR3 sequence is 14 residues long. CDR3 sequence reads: CASSLSRGSYEQYF. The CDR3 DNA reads TGTGCCAGCAGCTTAAGTCGGGGTTCCTACGAGCAGTACTTC.

The CDR3 loop reads CASSPTWTGGFSGANVLTF. CDR3 sequence (DNA): TGTGCCAGCTCACCAACTTGGACAGGGGGATTCTCTGGGGCCAACGTCCTGACTTTC. The J gene is TRBJ2-6, the V gene TRBV18; TRBD1 agrees at 10 bases. The germline V gene has CDR1 KGHSH and CDR2 LQKENI. This CDR3 is 19 amino acids long. J lost 0 bases, V lost 2 bases, and 7 bases had no gene match. The full variable domain, its missing parts supplied by reference TRBV18 and TRBJ2-6, is NAGVMQNPRHLVRRRGQEARLRCSPMKGHSHVYWYRQLPEEGLKFMVYLQKENIIDESGMPKERFSAEFPKEGPSILRIQQVVRGDSAAYFCASSPTWTGGFSGANVLTFGAGSRLTVL.

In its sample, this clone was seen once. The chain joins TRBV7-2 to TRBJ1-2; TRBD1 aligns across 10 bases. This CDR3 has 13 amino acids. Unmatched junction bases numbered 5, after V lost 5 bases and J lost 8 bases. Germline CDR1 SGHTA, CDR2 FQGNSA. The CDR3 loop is CASSVDRGRGYTF. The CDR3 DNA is TGTGCCAGCAGCGTCGACAGGGGGCGAGGCTACACCTTC.

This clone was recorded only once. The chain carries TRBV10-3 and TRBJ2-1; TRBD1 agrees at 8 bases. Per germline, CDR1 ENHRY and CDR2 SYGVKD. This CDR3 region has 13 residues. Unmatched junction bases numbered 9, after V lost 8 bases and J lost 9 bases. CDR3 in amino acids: CAIGTQGASEQFF. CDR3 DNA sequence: TGTGCCATCGGGACCCAGGGGGCTAGTGAGCAGTTCTTC.

Here the CDR3 DNA reads TGTGCCAGCAGTGTACTAGCGGGAGCCGGCGGGGAGCTGTTTTTT. This translates into CASSVLAGAGGELFF. The V and J genes are TRBV25-1 and TRBJ2-2, with 11 bases matching TRBD2. Looked up from germline, CDR1 is MGHDK and CDR2 is SYGVNS. V lost 4 bases and J lost 7; bases outside the gene matches: 5. The CDR3 spans 15 residues. Filled out from reference TRBV25-1 and TRBJ2-2, the complete variable domain reads EADIYQTPRYLVIGTGKKITLECSQTMGHDKMYWYQQDPGMELHLIHYSYGVNSTEKGDLSSESTVSRIRTEHFPLTLESARPSHTSQYLCASSVLAGAGGELFFGEGSRLTVL.

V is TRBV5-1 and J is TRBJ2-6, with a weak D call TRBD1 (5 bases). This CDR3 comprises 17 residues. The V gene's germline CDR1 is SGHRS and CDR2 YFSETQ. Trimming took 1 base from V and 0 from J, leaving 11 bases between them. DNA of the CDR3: TGCGCCAGCAGCTTGCAAGGGGTCTCCTCTGGGGCCAACGTCCTGACTTTC. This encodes CASSLQGVSSGANVLTF.

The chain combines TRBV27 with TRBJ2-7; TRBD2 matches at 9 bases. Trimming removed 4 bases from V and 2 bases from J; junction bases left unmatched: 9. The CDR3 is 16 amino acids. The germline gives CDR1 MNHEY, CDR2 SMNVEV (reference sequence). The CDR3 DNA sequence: TGTGCCAGCAGTTCCCAGTCGCTAGCGGGAACCTACGAGCAGTACTTC. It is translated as CASSSQSLAGTYEQYF.

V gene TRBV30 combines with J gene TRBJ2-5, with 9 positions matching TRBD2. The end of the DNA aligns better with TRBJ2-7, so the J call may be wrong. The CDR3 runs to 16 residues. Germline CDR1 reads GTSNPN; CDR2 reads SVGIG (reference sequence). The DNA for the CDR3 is TGTGCCTGGAGTGTTTTGTCTAGCGGGGCCTCCTACGAGCAGTACTTC. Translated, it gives CAWSVLSSGASYEQYF.

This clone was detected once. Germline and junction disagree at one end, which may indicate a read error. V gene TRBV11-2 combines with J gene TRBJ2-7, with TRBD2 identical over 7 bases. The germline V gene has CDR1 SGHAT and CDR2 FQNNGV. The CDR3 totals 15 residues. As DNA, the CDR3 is TGTGCCAGCAGTTTAGGTCTTTTTACGGGAGGCGAGCAGTACTTC. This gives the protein CASSLGLFTGGEQYF.

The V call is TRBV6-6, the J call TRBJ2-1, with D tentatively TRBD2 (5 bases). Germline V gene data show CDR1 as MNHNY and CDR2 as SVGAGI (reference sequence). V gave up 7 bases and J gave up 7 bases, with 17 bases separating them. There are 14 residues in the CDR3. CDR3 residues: CASNLRGSSNEQFF. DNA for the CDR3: TGTGCCAGCAACCTCCGGGGTAGTAGTAATGAGCAGTTCTTC.

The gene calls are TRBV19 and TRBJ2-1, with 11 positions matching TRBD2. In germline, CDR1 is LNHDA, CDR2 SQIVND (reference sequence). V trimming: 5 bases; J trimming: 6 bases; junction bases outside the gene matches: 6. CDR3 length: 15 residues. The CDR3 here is CASSGIAGGLNEQFF. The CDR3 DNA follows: TGTGCCAGTAGTGGCATAGCGGGGGGGCTCAATGAGCAGTTCTTC.

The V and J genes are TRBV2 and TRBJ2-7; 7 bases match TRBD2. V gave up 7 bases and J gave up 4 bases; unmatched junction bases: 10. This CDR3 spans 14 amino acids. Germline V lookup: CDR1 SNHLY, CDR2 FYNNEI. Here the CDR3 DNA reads TGTGCCAGCACCCGGGGAGGGTTCGGGTACGAGCAGTACTTC. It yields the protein CASTRGGFGYEQYF.

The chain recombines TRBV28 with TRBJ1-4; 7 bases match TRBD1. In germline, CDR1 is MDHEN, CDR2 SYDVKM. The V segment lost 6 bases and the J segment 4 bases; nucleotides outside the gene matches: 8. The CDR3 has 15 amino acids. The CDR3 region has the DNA TGTGCCAGCAGGCCTACAGGGGCGGGTAATGAAAAACTGTTTTTT. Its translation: CASRPTGAGNEKLFF.

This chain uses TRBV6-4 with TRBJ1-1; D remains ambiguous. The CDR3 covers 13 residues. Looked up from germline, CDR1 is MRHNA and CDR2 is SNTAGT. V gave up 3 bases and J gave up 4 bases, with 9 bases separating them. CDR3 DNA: TGTGCCAGCAGTGAAGGGCCGGGCACTGAAGCTTTCTTT. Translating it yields CASSEGPGTEAFF.

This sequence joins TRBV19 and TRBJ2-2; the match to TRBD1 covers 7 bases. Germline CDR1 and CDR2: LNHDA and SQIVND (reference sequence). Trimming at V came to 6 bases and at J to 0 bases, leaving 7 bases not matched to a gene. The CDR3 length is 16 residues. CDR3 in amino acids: CASSDRVRSNTGELFF. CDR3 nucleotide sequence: TGTGCCAGTAGCGACAGGGTGAGGTCGAACACCGGGGAGCTGTTTTTT.

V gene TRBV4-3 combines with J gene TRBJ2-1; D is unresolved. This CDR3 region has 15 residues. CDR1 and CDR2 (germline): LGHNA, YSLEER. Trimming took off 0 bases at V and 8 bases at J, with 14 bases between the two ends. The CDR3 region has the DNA TGCGCCAGCAGCCAAGAAGGGTGGGCGTCGGATGAGCAGTTCTTC. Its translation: CASSQEGWASDEQFF.

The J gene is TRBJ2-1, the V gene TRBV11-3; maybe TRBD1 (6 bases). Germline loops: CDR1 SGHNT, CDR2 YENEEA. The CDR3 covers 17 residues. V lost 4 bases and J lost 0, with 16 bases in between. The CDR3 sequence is CASSSRRRGTSYNEQFF. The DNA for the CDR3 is TGTGCCAGCAGCTCCCGAAGAAGGGGGACCTCCTACAATGAGCAGTTCTTC.

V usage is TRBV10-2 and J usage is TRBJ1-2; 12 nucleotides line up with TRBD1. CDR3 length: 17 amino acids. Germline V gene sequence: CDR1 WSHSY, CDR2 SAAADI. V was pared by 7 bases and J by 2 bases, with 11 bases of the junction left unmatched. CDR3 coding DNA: TGCGCCAGCACTCATGCTCCGGGACAGGGGGCGAACTATGGCTACACCTTC. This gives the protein CASTHAPGQGANYGYTF.

The CDR3 DNA is TGTGCCAGCAGCGTGAGAGGAGGGGGAGGGGCCAAAGATACGCAGTATTTT. Translation: CASSVRGGGGAKDTQYF. The chain employs TRBV5-4 and TRBJ2-3; the D gene is possibly TRBD2 (7 bases). V lost 4 bases and J lost 5, with 23 bases in between. The germline gives CDR1 SGHNT, CDR2 YYREEE (reference sequence). This CDR3 spans 17 amino acids.

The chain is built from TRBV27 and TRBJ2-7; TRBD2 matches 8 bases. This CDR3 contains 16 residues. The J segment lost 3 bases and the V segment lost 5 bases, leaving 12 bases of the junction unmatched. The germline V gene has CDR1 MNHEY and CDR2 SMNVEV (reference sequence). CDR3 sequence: CASSPKPFSGIYEQYF. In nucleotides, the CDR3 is TGTGCCAGCAGTCCGAAGCCCTTTAGCGGGATCTACGAGCAGTACTTC.

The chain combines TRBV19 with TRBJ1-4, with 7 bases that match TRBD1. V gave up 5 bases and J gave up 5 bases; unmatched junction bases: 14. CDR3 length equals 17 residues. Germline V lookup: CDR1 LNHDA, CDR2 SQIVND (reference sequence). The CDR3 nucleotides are TGTGCCAGTAGTCCCGAAGGGGGCCGTCTCTTCAATGAAAAACTGTTTTTT. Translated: CASSPEGGRLFNEKLFF.

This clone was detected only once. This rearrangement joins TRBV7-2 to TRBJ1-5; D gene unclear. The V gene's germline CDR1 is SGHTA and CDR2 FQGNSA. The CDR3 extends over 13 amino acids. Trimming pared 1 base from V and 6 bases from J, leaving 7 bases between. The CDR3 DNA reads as TGTGCCAGCAGCTTAGGAGGAGTTCAGCCCCAGCATTTT. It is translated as CASSLGGVQPQHF.